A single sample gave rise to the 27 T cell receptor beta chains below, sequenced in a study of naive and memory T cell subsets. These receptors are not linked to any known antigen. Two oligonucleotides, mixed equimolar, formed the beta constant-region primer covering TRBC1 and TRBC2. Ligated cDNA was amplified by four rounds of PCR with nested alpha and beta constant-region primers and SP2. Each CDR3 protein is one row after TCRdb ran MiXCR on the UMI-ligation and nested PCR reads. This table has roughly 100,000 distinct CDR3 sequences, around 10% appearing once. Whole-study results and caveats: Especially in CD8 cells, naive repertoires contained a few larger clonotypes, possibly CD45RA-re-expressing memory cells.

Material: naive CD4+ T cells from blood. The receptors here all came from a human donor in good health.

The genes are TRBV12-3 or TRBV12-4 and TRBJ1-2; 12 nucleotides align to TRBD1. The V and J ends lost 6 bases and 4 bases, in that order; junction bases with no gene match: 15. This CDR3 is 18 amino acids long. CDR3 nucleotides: TGTGCCAGCAGCCGGACCGGGACAGGGGGCTATTCGGGCTATGGCTACACCTTC. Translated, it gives CASSRTGTGGYSGYGYTF.

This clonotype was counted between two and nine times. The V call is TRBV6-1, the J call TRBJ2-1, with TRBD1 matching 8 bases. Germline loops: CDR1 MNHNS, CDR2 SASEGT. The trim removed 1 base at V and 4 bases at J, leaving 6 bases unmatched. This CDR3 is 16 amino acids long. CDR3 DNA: TGTGCCAGCAGTGAAGTTCCGGACAGGGTATACAATGAGCAGTTCTTC. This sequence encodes CASSEVPDRVYNEQFF.

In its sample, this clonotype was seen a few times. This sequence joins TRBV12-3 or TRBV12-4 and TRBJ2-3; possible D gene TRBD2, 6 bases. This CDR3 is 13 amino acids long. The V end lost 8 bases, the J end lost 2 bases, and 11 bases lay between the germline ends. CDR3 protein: CASFLAPTDTQYF. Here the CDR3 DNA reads TGTGCCAGCTTCCTAGCGCCCACAGATACGCAGTATTTT.

The CDR3 sequence is CASNPGLALGNEQFF. In DNA form, the CDR3 reads TGTGCCAGCAACCCGGGACTAGCTTTAGGTAATGAGCAGTTCTTC. This chain links TRBV5-4 with TRBJ2-1; 9 bases line up with TRBD2. CDR1 is SGHNT and CDR2 is YYREEE in the germline V gene (reference sequence). Trimming removed 6 bases from V and 7 bases from J; junction bases left unmatched: 11. CDR3 size: 15 residues.

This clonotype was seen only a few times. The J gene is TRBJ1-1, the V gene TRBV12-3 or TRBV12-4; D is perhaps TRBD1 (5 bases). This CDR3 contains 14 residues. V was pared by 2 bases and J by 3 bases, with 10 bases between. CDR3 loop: CASSLSGSHTEAFF. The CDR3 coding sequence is TGTGCCAGCAGTTTATCAGGGTCCCACACTGAAGCTTTCTTT.

CDR3 in DNA: TGTGCCAGCAGTTACCCCCCCCCGGGACAGACGAACACCGGGGAGCTGTTTTTT. It encodes CASSYPPPGQTNTGELFF. The V gene is TRBV28, the J gene TRBJ2-2; the match to TRBD1 covers 7 bases. Germline CDR1 MDHEN, CDR2 SYDVKM. The CDR3 has 18 residues. V lost 4 bases, J lost 0 bases, and 11 bases stayed unmatched.

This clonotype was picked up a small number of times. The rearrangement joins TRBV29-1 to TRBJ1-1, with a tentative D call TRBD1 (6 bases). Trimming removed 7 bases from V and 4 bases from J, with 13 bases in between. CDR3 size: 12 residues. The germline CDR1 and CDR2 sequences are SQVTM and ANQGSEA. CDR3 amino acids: CSGQQGGTEAFF. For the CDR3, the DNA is TGCAGCGGACAACAGGGAGGCACTGAAGCTTTCTTT.

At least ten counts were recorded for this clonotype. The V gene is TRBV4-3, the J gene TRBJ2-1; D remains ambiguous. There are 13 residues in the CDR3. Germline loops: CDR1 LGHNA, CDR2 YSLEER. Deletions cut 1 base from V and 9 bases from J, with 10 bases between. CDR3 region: CASSQVNLGEQFF. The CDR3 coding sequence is TGCGCCAGCAGCCAAGTAAATTTGGGTGAGCAGTTCTTC.

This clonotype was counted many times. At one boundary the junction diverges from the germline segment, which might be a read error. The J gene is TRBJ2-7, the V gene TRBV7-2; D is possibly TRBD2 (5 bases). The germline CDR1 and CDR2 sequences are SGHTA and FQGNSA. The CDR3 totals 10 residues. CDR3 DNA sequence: TGTGCCAGCAGCACCAGGCGGGCGGGCTTC. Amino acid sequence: CASSTRRAGF.

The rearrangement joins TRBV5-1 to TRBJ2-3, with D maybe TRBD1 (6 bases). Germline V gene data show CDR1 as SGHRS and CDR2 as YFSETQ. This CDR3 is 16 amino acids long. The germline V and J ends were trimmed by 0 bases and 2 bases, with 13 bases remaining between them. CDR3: CASSLGTGIPTDTQYF. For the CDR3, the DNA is TGCGCCAGCAGCTTGGGTACAGGGATCCCCACAGATACGCAGTATTTT.

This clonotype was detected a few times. The CDR3 is CASSYLNLPGLLNIQYF. CDR3 nucleotides: TGTGCCAGCAGTTACTTGAACCTTCCGGGACTCCTAAACATTCAGTACTTC. The V call is TRBV6-2 or TRBV6-3, the J call TRBJ2-4; D is perhaps TRBD2 (6 bases). Trimming stripped 1 base from V and 6 bases from J, with 19 bases between. This CDR3 contains 17 residues. CDR1 and CDR2 from the germline V gene are MNHEY and SVGEGT.

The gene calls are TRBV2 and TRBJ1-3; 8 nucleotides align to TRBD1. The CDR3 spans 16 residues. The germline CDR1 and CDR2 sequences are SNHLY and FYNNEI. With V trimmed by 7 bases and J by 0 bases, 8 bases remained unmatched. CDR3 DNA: TGTGCCAGCACCTGGACAGGGCCCAACTCTGGAAACACCATATATTTT. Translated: CASTWTGPNSGNTIYF.

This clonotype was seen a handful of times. CDR3 bases: TGCAGCGCCGTAGAGGGGGCTAATGAAAAACTGTTTTTT. It translates to CSAVEGANEKLFF. This chain links TRBV29-1 with TRBJ1-4; possible D gene TRBD1, 6 bases. The CDR3 has 13 residues. V dropped 7 bases and J dropped 3 bases, with 12 bases sitting between them. Per germline, CDR1 SQVTM and CDR2 ANQGSEA. The full variable domain, its missing parts supplied by reference TRBV29-1 and TRBJ1-4, is SAVISQKPSRDICQRGTSLTIQCQVDSQVTMMFWYRQQPGQSLTLIATANQGSEATYESGFVIDKFPISRPNLTFSTLTVSNMSPEDSSIYLCSAVEGANEKLFFGSGTQLSVL.

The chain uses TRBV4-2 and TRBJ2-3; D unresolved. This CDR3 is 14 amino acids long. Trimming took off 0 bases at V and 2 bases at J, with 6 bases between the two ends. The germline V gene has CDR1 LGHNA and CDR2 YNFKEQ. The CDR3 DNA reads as TGTGCCAGCAGCCAAGAGGCCCCCACAGATACGCAGTATTTT. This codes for CASSQEAPTDTQYF.

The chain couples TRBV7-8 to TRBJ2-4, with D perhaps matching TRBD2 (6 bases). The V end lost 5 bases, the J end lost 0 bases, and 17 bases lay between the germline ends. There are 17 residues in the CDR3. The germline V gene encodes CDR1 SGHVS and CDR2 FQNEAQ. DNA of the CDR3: TGTGCCAGCAGCCTTCCCTGGGGGGACCTAGCCAAAAACATTCAGTACTTC. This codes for CASSLPWGDLAKNIQYF.

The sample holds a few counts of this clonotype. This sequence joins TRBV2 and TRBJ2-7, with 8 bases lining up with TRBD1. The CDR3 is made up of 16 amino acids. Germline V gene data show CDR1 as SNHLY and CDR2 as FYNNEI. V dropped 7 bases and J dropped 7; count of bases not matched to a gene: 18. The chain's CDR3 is CASKFNRQGIAREQYF. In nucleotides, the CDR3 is TGTGCCAGCAAGTTTAATCGACAGGGGATTGCGAGGGAGCAGTACTTC.

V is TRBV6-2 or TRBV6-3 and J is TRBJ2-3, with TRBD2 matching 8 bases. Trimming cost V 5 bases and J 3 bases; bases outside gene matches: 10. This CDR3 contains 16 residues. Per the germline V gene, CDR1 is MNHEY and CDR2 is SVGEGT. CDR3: CASSDGSGSQTDTQYF. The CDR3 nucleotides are TGTGCCAGCAGTGACGGGAGCGGGAGTCAAACAGATACGCAGTATTTT.

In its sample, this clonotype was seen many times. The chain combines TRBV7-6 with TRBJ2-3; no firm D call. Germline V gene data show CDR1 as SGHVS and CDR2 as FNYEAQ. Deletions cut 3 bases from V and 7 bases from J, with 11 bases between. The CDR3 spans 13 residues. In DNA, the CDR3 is TGTGCCAGCAGCTTCGGCCTGGAGAATACGCAGTATTTT. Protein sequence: CASSFGLENTQYF. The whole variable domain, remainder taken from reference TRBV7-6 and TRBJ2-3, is GAGVSQSPRYKVTKRGQDVALRCDPISGHVSLYWYRQALGQGPEFLTYFNYEAQQDKSGLPNDRFSAERPEGSISTLTIQRTEQRDSAMYRCASSFGLENTQYFGPGTRLTVL.

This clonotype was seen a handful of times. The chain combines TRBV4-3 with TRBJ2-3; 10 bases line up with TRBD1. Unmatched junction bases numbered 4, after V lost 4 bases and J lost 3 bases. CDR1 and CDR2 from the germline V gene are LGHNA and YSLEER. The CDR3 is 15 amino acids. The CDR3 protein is CASSRQGATTDTQYF. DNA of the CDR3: TGCGCCAGCAGCCGACAGGGGGCGACGACAGATACGCAGTATTTT.

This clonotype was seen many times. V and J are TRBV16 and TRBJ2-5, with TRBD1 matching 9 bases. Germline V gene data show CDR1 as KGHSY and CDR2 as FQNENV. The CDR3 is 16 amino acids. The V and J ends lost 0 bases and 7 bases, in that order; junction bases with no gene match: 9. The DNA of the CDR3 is TGTGCCAGCAGCCAATCAGGGGGACAGGGAGCATGGACCCAGTACTTC. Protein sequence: CASSQSGGQGAWTQYF.

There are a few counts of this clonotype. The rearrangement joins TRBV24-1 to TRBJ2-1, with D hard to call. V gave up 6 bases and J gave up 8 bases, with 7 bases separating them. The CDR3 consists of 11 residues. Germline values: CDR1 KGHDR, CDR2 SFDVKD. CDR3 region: CATSRDHEQFF. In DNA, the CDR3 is TGTGCCACCAGTAGGGATCATGAGCAGTTCTTC.

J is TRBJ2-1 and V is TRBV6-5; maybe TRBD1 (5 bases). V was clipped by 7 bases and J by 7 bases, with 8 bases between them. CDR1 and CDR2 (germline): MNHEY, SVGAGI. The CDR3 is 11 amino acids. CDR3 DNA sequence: TGTGCCAGCACCAAGGGGAATGAGCAGTTCTTC. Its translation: CASTKGNEQFF.

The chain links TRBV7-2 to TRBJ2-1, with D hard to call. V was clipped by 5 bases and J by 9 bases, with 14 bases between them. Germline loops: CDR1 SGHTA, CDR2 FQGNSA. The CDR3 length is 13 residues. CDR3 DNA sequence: TGTGCCAGCAGCGCCGCTGGTGTGGGTGAGCAGTTCTTC. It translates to CASSAAGVGEQFF.

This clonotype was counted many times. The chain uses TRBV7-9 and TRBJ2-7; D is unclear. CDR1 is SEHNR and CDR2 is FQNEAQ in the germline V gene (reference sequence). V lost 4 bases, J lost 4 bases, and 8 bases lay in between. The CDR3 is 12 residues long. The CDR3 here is CASSSLEYEQYF. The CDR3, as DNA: TGTGCCAGCAGCTCCCTGGAGTACGAGCAGTACTTC.

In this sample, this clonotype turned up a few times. CDR3 in amino acids: CASSRLWGKSSYGYTF. The DNA of the CDR3 is TGTGCCAGCAGTCGCCTTTGGGGGAAATCCTCTTATGGCTACACCTTC. The chain recombines TRBV7-9 with TRBJ1-2; D may be TRBD1 (5 bases). The CDR3 totals 16 residues. Trimming removed 6 bases at V and 5 bases at J, with 22 bases between. CDR1 SEHNR and CDR2 FQNEAQ come from the germline V gene (reference sequence).

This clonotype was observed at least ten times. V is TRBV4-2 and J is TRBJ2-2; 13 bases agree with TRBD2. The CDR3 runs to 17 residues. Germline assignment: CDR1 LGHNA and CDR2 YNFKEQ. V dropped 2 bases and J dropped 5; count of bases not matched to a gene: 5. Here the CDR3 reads CASSQKLAGGPTGELFF. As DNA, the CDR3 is TGTGCCAGCAGCCAAAAACTAGCGGGAGGGCCAACCGGGGAGCTGTTTTTT.

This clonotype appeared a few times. As DNA, the CDR3 is TGTGCCAGCAGCTTAGTGGGCGGCAATCAGCCCCAGCATTTT. It encodes CASSLVGGNQPQHF. The chain has TRBV7-2 and TRBJ1-5; D ambiguous. Germline-derived CDR1 and CDR2 are SGHTA and FQGNSA. The CDR3 totals 14 residues. The V gene lost 1 base and the J gene lost 2 bases, with 6 bases spanning the gap.